The 10 T cell receptor beta chains listed next were all sequenced from one sample in a study of tumor-infiltrating lymphocytes in primary liver carcinoma. Unsorted bulk tissue of roughly 17-33 mg yielded co-extracted RNA and DNA. With a constant-region primer, TCR beta cDNA was made from 400 to 550 ng of total RNA. The TCR beta library was amplified through three nested multiplex PCR rounds in a modified ARM-PCR procedure. Both of the initial two PCR rounds ran for around 9 cycles and employed TRBV1-TRBV30 forward primers alongside a C-beta reverse primer. MiXCR, applied by TCRdb to the multiplex PCR reads, yields one record per CDR3 protein. The sample has about 92,000 distinct CDR3 sequences, around 68% seen once. The sample consisted of tumor-adjacent normal liver tissue. These receptors were taken from a man between 40 and 49 years old with primary liver carcinoma and hepatitis B virus infection.

About this clonotype itself: Relative to the germline gene, one junction end is altered; a read error may explain this. The chain combines TRBV6-2 or TRBV6-3 with TRBJ2-1; the D gene is possibly TRBD2 (5 bases). The CDR3 has 15 residues. Germline V gene sequence: CDR1 MNHEY, CDR2 SVGEGT. The CDR3 region has the DNA TGTGCCAGTTCCTTTGAGCCTCCGGGGTTCAAAGAGCAATTCTTC. As protein: CASSFEPPGFKEQFF.

The CDR3 DNA reads as TGTGCCAGCAGGATATGGGGCTTTAATCAGCCCCAGTATTTT. Protein product: CASRIWGFNQPQYF. V is TRBV6-5 and J is TRBJ1-5; D is possibly TRBD1 (5 bases). The DNA end is more similar to TRBJ2-3, so the J call may be wrong. The CDR3 length is 14 residues. Germline CDR1 is MNHEY and CDR2 is SVGAGI.

Comments on this clonotype: A junction boundary mismatches the germline segment, possibly from a read error. The rearrangement links TRBV10-3 to TRBJ2-7; D uncertain. This CDR3 comprises 14 residues. CDR1 and CDR2 from the germline V gene are ENHRY and SYGVKD. CDR3 in amino acids: CAINESKTPGEQYF. CDR3 nucleotides: TGTGCCATCAATGAGTCGAAGACCCCCGGGGAGCAGTACTTC.

With respect to this clonotype: A clone one base away is much larger, so this may be a read error. V usage is TRBV4-1 and J usage is TRBJ2-7, with 9 bases identical to TRBD1. The germline CDR1 and CDR2 sequences are MGHRA and YSYEKL. This CDR3 contains 13 residues. The CDR3 coding sequence is TGCGCCAACAGCCCCTTGGACAGGGGCGAGCAGTACTTC. As protein: CANSPLDRGEQYF.

A note on this clonotype: A read error may explain this, as a much larger clone is one base away. The gene calls are TRBV5-6 and TRBJ2-3; 7 nucleotides align to TRBD1. Germline V lookup: CDR1 SGHDT, CDR2 YYEEEE. The CDR3 has 13 amino acids. V trimming: 2 bases; J trimming: 8 bases; junction bases outside the gene matches: 5. Here the CDR3 DNA reads TGTGCCAGCAGCTTTAAGGGGGCAGGTACGCAGTATTTT. This encodes CASSFKGAGTQYF.

In the case of this clonotype: The junction does not match germline at one end; this may be a read error. The chain uses TRBV7-9 and TRBJ1-1; D is possibly TRBD1 (5 bases). Germline V CDR1 and CDR2: SEHNR, FQNEAQ (reference sequence). The CDR3 loop spans 15 amino acids. The DNA of the CDR3 is TGTACCAGCAGACCATCGGGGGGTAAGGGCACTGAAGCTTTCTTT. It is translated as CTSRPSGGKGTEAFF. The full variable domain, in which reference TRBV7-9 and TRBJ1-1 provide the parts outside the CDR3, is DTGVSQNPRHKITKRGQNVTFRCDPISEHNRLYWYRQTLGQGPEFLTYFQNEAQLEKSRLLSDRFSAERPKGSFSTLEIQRTEQGDSAMYLCTSRPSGGKGTEAFFGQGTRLTVV.

The rearrangement uses TRBV28 and TRBJ2-2, with TRBD1 matching 8 bases. There are 15 residues in the CDR3. CDR1 MDHEN and CDR2 SYDVKM come from the germline V gene. V lost 2 bases and J lost 7; bases outside the gene matches: 6. CDR3 nucleotides: TGTGCCAGCAGTTTAATCAGGGGGCGGAACGGGGAGCTGTTTTTT. Protein product: CASSLIRGRNGELFF.

This clonotype was counted between two and nine times. V is TRBV5-1 and J is TRBJ1-1; D is unresolved. The germline gives CDR1 SGHRS, CDR2 YFSETQ. The CDR3 consists of 15 residues. V shed 4 bases and J shed 6 bases, with 19 bases lying between them. CDR3 protein: CASSPEDALRAEAFF. In DNA form, the CDR3 reads TGCGCCAGCAGCCCGGAGGACGCTCTTCGGGCTGAAGCTTTCTTT.

The table lists this clonotype with a few counts. This may stem from a read error, because a much larger clone lies one nucleotide away. The V and J genes are TRBV29-1 and TRBJ2-7; possible D gene TRBD2, 5 bases. The CDR3 consists of 12 residues. Looked up from germline, CDR1 is SQVTM and CDR2 is ANQGSEA. As DNA, the CDR3 is TGCAGTGCAAAGGGCGGGTCGGACGAGCAGTACTTC. This translates into CSAKGGSDEQYF.

Note on this clonotype: A clone one base away is much larger, so this may be a read error. The V call is TRBV30, the J call TRBJ2-7; D not certain. This CDR3 comprises 12 residues. Per germline, CDR1 GTSNPN and CDR2 SVGIG (reference sequence). CDR3 protein: CAWNIRPYEEYF. Here the CDR3 DNA reads TGTGCCTGGAACATTAGACCCTACGAGGAGTACTTC. Variable domain in full (rest from reference TRBV30 and TRBJ2-7): SQTIHQWPATLVQPVGSPLSLECTVEGTSNPNLYWYRQAAGRGLQLLFYSVGIGQISSEVPQNLSASRPQDRQFILSSKKLLLSDSGFYLCAWNIRPYEEYFGPGTRLTVT.